Below, 21 T cell receptor beta chains from the same sample are listed, as sequenced in a study of OX40 agonist ivuxolimab in advanced cancers. The method was the immunoSEQ multiplex PCR assay. Entries here come from immuneACCESS through TCRdb and include only in-frame sequences with V and J called. Some clones fail to appear in such tables; in the studies checked, an unresolved V gene covers under half of the shortfall, and the cause of the remainder is unknown. The table for this sample lists about 37,000 clones; about 90% of them were counted only once. The ten largest clonotypes hold roughly 30% of the sample. The sequencing here drew on CD4+ or CD8+ T cells sorted from blood, taken in a trial of the OX40 agonist ivuxolimab. Receptors were obtained from an adult with an advanced solid tumor such as melanoma, head and neck, liver or kidney cancer.

The chain couples TRBV7-2 to TRBJ1-1, with D possibly being TRBD1 (6 bases). The ends were cut back, 1 base at V and 4 bases at J, with 13 bases in the middle. The CDR3 totals 15 residues. CDR1 and CDR2 (germline): SGHTA, FQGNSA. This chain's CDR3 is CASSLDRRGSTEAFF. As DNA, the CDR3 is TGTGCCAGCAGCTTAGACCGCAGGGGAAGCACTGAAGCTTTCTTT.

The rearrangement uses TRBV10-3 and TRBJ2-2; 11 nucleotides agree with TRBD1. The J segment lost 6 bases and the V segment lost 3 bases, leaving 9 bases of the junction unmatched. From germline, CDR1 is ENHRY and CDR2 SYGVKD. The CDR3 has 17 residues. Written as DNA, the CDR3 is TGTGCCATCAGTGATGTGGGACAGGGGGATAAGGCCGGGGAGCTGTTTTTT. This encodes CAISDVGQGDKAGELFF.

CDR3 in amino acids: CASSLGTRDEQFF. The CDR3 DNA is TGTGCCAGCAGCTTAGGGACAAGGGATGAGCAGTTCTTC. V is TRBV11-2 and J is TRBJ2-1; weak D call: TRBD1 (5 bases). The V gene lost 1 base and the J gene lost 8 bases, with 9 bases spanning the gap. The CDR3 has 13 residues. Looked up from germline, CDR1 is SGHAT and CDR2 is FQNNGV.

This clone was detected a few times. The chain couples TRBV4-1 to TRBJ1-5; D ambiguous. From germline, CDR1 is MGHRA and CDR2 YSYEKL. V lost 0 bases and J 2 bases, leaving 5 bases between the germline ends. The CDR3 spans 14 residues. The CDR3 sequence: CASSQDYGNQPQHF. CDR3 sequence (DNA): TGCGCCAGCAGCCAAGACTACGGCAATCAGCCCCAGCATTTT.

The chain couples TRBV5-1 to TRBJ1-3, with 8 bases fitting TRBD1. Germline loops: CDR1 SGHRS, CDR2 YFSETQ. The junction had 6 bases not matched to a gene; V was cut back by 0 bases and J by 4 bases. CDR3 length: 16 residues. This chain's CDR3 is CASSLGTGLIGNTIYF. The DNA for the CDR3 is TGCGCCAGCAGCTTGGGGACAGGGTTAATCGGAAACACCATATATTTT.

The CDR3 DNA reads as TGTGCCTGGACCTCGGAGGAGGGTGACAGGGGAGAGACCCAGTACTTC. It translates to CAWTSEEGDRGETQYF. The genes are TRBV30 and TRBJ2-5; TRBD1 matches 8 bases. V dropped 4 bases and J dropped 4; count of bases not matched to a gene: 14. CDR3 length: 16 residues. Germline values: CDR1 GTSNPN, CDR2 SVGIG (reference sequence).

The V gene is TRBV5-4, the J gene TRBJ2-5; D is possibly TRBD1 (6 bases). Germline V CDR1 and CDR2: SGHNT, YYREEE (reference sequence). Between the trimmed V and J ends, which lost 4 bases and 5 bases, there was a span of 15 bases. The CDR3 length is 14 residues. The DNA of the CDR3 is TGTGCCAGCAGCCTGTATGGGGGCGCGGAGACCCAGTACTTC. Protein sequence: CASSLYGGAETQYF.

V usage is TRBV7-9 and J usage is TRBJ1-1; unclear D gene. V was cut by 5 bases and J by 7 bases, with 8 bases left in between. From germline, CDR1 is SEHNR and CDR2 FQNEAQ (reference sequence). The CDR3 extends over 11 amino acids. The CDR3 DNA reads as TGTGCCAGCAGCCGGACGGGTGAAGCTTTCTTT. Its protein is CASSRTGEAFF.

The chain is built from TRBV2 and TRBJ1-1; 8 bases fit TRBD1. The CDR3 loop spans 14 amino acids. The V gene's germline CDR1 is SNHLY and CDR2 FYNNEI. V lost 7 bases and J lost 3; bases outside the gene matches: 7. The CDR3 nucleotides read TGTGCCAGCACCCCAAACAGGGGGGACACTGAAGCTTTCTTT. The encoded protein is CASTPNRGDTEAFF.

The V call is TRBV7-8, the J call TRBJ2-7; 12 nucleotides line up with TRBD2. Germline V gives CDR1 SGHVS, CDR2 FQNEAQ. The ends lost 3 bases at V and 7 bases at J; junction bases unmatched: 7. The CDR3 is made up of 15 amino acids. For the CDR3, the DNA is TGTGCCAGCAGCTTCCCGACTAGCGGGAGCGGAGAGCAGTACTTC. This gives the protein CASSFPTSGSGEQYF.

In DNA, the CDR3 is TGTGCCAGCAGCCCGCGTCCTGACAGAGCTAATTCACCCCTCCACTTT. Protein sequence: CASSPRPDRANSPLHF. The chain couples TRBV7-8 to TRBJ1-6, with D maybe TRBD1 (5 bases). The CDR3 is 16 amino acids. Germline V gene sequence: CDR1 SGHVS, CDR2 FQNEAQ. V gave up 5 bases and J gave up 6 bases, with 17 bases separating them. The full variable domain, in which reference TRBV7-8 and TRBJ1-6 provide the parts outside the CDR3, is GAGVSQSPRYKVAKRGQDVALRCDPISGHVSLFWYQQALGQGPEFLTYFQNEAQLDKSGLPSDRFFAERPEGSVSTLKIQRTQQEDSAVYLCASSPRPDRANSPLHFGNGTRLTVT.

The chain couples TRBV9 to TRBJ2-7; TRBD1 might be the D (5 bases). From germline, CDR1 is SGDLS and CDR2 YYNGEE. Trimming shortened V by 0 bases and J by 2 bases, and 12 bases separated the two germline ends. There are 15 residues in the CDR3. The DNA for the CDR3 is TGTGCCAGCAGCGTAGGGTTGACAGCCCCCTACGAGCAGTACTTC. It encodes CASSVGLTAPYEQYF.

J is TRBJ2-5 and V is TRBV6-6, with D uncertain. Trimming removed 6 bases at V and 4 bases at J, with 15 bases between. Germline values: CDR1 MNHNY, CDR2 SVGAGI (reference sequence). The CDR3 spans 14 residues. CDR3: CASRETGNGETQYF. Written as DNA, the CDR3 is TGTGCCAGCAGAGAGACGGGTAATGGAGAGACCCAGTACTTC.

The J gene is TRBJ2-3, the V gene TRBV5-1; 8 bases agree with TRBD2. This CDR3 region has 15 residues. V was clipped by 0 bases and J by 1 base; unmatched bases: 1. The germline V gene has CDR1 SGHRS and CDR2 YFSETQ. The CDR3 protein is CASSLGAGGTDTQYF. The CDR3 DNA follows: TGCGCCAGCAGCTTGGGAGCGGGAGGCACAGATACGCAGTATTTT.

The chain recombines TRBV28 with TRBJ2-5, with D unclear. The V gene's germline CDR1 is MDHEN and CDR2 SYDVKM. This CDR3 is 15 amino acids long. V was clipped by 2 bases and J by 5 bases, with 15 bases between them. The CDR3 here is CASSLRPPNEETQYF. The CDR3 DNA sequence: TGTGCCAGCAGTTTACGTCCCCCGAATGAGGAGACCCAGTACTTC.

The chain combines TRBV28 with TRBJ2-1; possible D gene TRBD1, 5 bases. This CDR3 region has 11 residues. Germline V gene data show CDR1 as MDHEN and CDR2 as SYDVKM. V was cut by 6 bases and J by 9 bases, with 9 bases left in between. CDR3 in amino acids: CASSRVGEQFF. The CDR3 bases are TGTGCCAGCAGCAGGGTTGGTGAGCAGTTCTTC.

J is TRBJ2-7 and V is TRBV6-1, with D tentatively TRBD1 or TRBD2 (5 bases each). Trimming shortened V by 2 bases and J by 4 bases, and 12 bases separated the two germline ends. The germline gives CDR1 MNHNS, CDR2 SASEGT. The CDR3 consists of 14 residues. CDR3 protein: CASSETGTVYEQYF. Written as DNA, the CDR3 is TGTGCCAGCAGTGAAACGGGGACGGTTTACGAGCAGTACTTC.

This chain uses TRBV5-1 with TRBJ2-3, with 15 bases aligning to TRBD2. Germline-derived CDR1 and CDR2 are SGHRS and YFSETQ. The trim removed 3 bases at V and 2 bases at J, leaving 10 bases unmatched. The CDR3 extends over 19 amino acids. The chain's CDR3 is CASSWAGTSGRIHTDTQYF. CDR3 bases: TGCGCCAGCAGCTGGGCCGGGACTAGCGGGAGGATCCACACAGATACGCAGTATTTT.

The chain carries TRBV7-2 and TRBJ1-1; D is unresolved. The CDR3 covers 14 residues. Trimming removed 5 bases at V and 4 bases at J, with 14 bases between. The germline V gene has CDR1 SGHTA and CDR2 FQGNSA. The CDR3 nucleotides are TGTGCCAGCAGCCGGACTCGCCGCGGCACTGAAGCTTTCTTT. Protein product: CASSRTRRGTEAFF. Variable domain in full (rest from reference TRBV7-2 and TRBJ1-1): GAGVSQSPSNKVTEKGKDVELRCDPISGHTALYWYRQSLGQGLEFLIYFQGNSAPDKSGLPSDRFSAERTGGSVSTLTIQRTQQEDSAVYLCASSRTRRGTEAFFGQGTRLTVV.

This clone is a singleton in its sample. The J gene is TRBJ1-2, the V gene TRBV10-2, with D perhaps matching TRBD1 (5 bases). Germline assignment: CDR1 WSHSY and CDR2 SAAADI. Trimming removed 4 bases at V and 4 bases at J, with 7 bases between. The length of the CDR3 is 12 residues. The chain's CDR3 is CASSAGIYGYTF. DNA of the CDR3: TGCGCCAGCAGTGCAGGGATCTATGGCTACACCTTC.

The CDR3 DNA reads as TGCGCCAGCAGCCCACCGGACAGGGAGAACACTGAAGCTTTCTTT. This codes for CASSPPDRENTEAFF. The gene calls are TRBV4-1 and TRBJ1-1; TRBD1 agrees at 8 bases. Germline CDR1 MGHRA, CDR2 YSYEKL. The CDR3 totals 15 residues. With V trimmed by 4 bases and J by 1 base, 5 bases remained unmatched.